Sequencing of this T cell receptor (beta chain) was carried out in a study of T-cell reconstitution after alpha-beta-depleted transplantation in children. Broader study findings: Hyperexpanded clones declined; after one year, newly produced T cells mostly supplied diversity. Reportedly, only several hundred clones from non-depleted graft cells drove alpha-beta T-cell counts at about two months.

Construction of the TCRbeta library involved unique molecular identifiers. TCRdb reprocessed the PCR reads with MiXCR, giving one entry per CDR3 protein. The profile covers approximately 650,000 distinct CDR3 sequences, with around 13% appearing a single time and approximately 0.8% taken by the ten largest. This clonotype was counted a few times. The target antigen is unknown. The CDR3 spans 15 residues. Germline loops: CDR1 MNHEY, CDR2 SMNVEV (reference sequence). V gave up 4 bases and J gave up 6 bases, with 18 bases separating them. The sample was PBMCs, taken before TCRalphabeta/CD19-depleted stem cell transplant. This sequence was found in a girl aged 2-10 years with congenital amegakaryocytic thrombocytopenia, due to receive a stem cell transplant. The chain uses TRBV27 and TRBJ1-2; D is perhaps TRBD1 (6 bases). DNA of the CDR3: TGTGCCAGCAGTTCAGCCAAACGGGGGGCTAATGGCTACACCTTC. Translation: CASSSAKRGANGYTF.